This T cell receptor beta chain comes out of a study of T cells after yellow fever vaccination. Study-wide results and limits: Abundant clonotypes from the bulk population could get into FACS-sorted repertoires as contaminants. Researchers noted that a small share of clonotypes showed up in both CD4 and CD8 compartments.

Germline CDR1 is KGHDR and CDR2 is SFDVKD. The CDR3 length is 15 residues. TCRdb reprocessed the 5' RACE reads via MiXCR and lists one record per CDR3 protein. The sample carries roughly 160,000 distinct CDR3 sequences, around 9% recorded once. Comment on this clonotype: Its antigen is undetermined.

This sequence originates from a man aged 18-30 years who received the YFV17D yellow fever vaccine. Sequences were derived from CD8+ T cells sorted from PBMCs, sampled 45 days after the yellow fever booster vaccination. The rearrangement links TRBV24-1 to TRBJ2-7, with D possibly being TRBD1 (6 bases). The CDR3 is CATSGWWQGRHEQYV. The CDR3 coding sequence is TGTGCCACAAGTGGTTGGTGGCAGGGGCGCCACGAGCAGTACGTC.